Each of the 15 T cell receptor beta chains below was sequenced from the same sample in a study of human T cells and chemical hapten exposure. TCRdb recomputed calls from the RACE reads with MiXCR, one row per CDR3 protein. This repertoire shows tens of thousands of distinct CDR3 sequences, approximately 9% found once; its top ten account for 3% to 4.5%. Time point indicated: patch test 2, 6 weeks after DPC sensitization. As to treatment: therapeutic diphenylcyclopropenone sensitization with weekly scalp DPC. The specimen was whole blood, collected in connection with sensitization to the hapten diphenylcyclopropenone (DPC). Receptors were obtained from a woman between 50 and 59 years old with alopecia areata. Some clones in this sample may be carry-over from other donors' samples.

V gene TRBV6-6 combines with J gene TRBJ2-7; TRBD2 matches 8 bases. The germline V gene has CDR1 MNHNY and CDR2 SVGAGI (reference sequence). V dropped 2 bases and J dropped 2; count of bases not matched to a gene: 2. There are 14 residues in the CDR3. The CDR3 nucleotides read TGTGCCAGCAGTTACCCAGCGGGGGCCTACGAGCAGTACTTC. It yields the protein CASSYPAGAYEQYF.

The CDR3 coding sequence is TGCAGCGTTATTTCCGGGGAGCTGTTTTTT. Amino acid sequence: CSVISGELFF. The chain couples TRBV29-1 to TRBJ2-2, with D unclear. Germline-derived CDR1 and CDR2 are SQVTM and ANQGSEA. V was pared by 5 bases and J by 6 bases, with 4 bases between. This CDR3 spans 10 amino acids.

This clonotype has only one observation. This chain connects TRBV25-1 to TRBJ2-1; D is unresolved. The CDR3 contains 13 residues. V lost 2 bases, J lost 6 bases, and 8 bases lay in between. Germline-derived CDR1 and CDR2 are MGHDK and SYGVNS. The CDR3 is CASSEGLSNEQFF. The CDR3 nucleotides are TGTGCCAGCAGTGAAGGGCTGAGCAATGAGCAGTTCTTC.

The chain links TRBV9 to TRBJ2-3, with 8 bases matching TRBD2. Germline values: CDR1 SGDLS, CDR2 YYNGEE. Trimming cost V 0 bases and J 3 bases; bases outside gene matches: 3. The CDR3 is 15 amino acids. The CDR3 nucleotides read TGTGCCAGCAGCGTAGAAGCGGGAGTTACAGATACGCAGTATTTT. It is translated as CASSVEAGVTDTQYF. Supplemented by reference TRBV9 and TRBJ2-3, the full variable domain reads DSGVTQTPKHLITATGQRVTLRCSPRSGDLSVYWYQQSLDQGLQFLIQYYNGEERAKGNILERFSAQQFPDLHSELNLSSLELGDSALYFCASSVEAGVTDTQYFGPGTRLTVL.

The CDR3, as DNA: TGTGCCAGTATCGTAGCGGGGGGTCAGAATGAGCAGTTCTTC. Its protein product is CASIVAGGQNEQFF. This chain links TRBV2 with TRBJ2-1, with 10 bases identical to TRBD2. With 9 bases clipped from V and 7 bases from J, the junction kept 9 bases outside the gene matches. The CDR3 runs to 14 residues. CDR1 and CDR2 from the germline V gene are SNHLY and FYNNEI.

This clonotype was seen more than once but under ten times. This chain uses TRBV10-3 with TRBJ2-3; D uncertain. The germline V gene has CDR1 ENHRY and CDR2 SYGVKD. The CDR3 is made up of 12 amino acids. Trimming removed 8 bases from V and 3 bases from J, with 9 bases in between. The CDR3 DNA reads TGTGCCATCGGCGTGGGGACAGATACGCAGTATTTT. Its translation: CAIGVGTDTQYF.

V is TRBV6-5 and J is TRBJ2-1, with 8 bases matching TRBD2. Trimming cost V 0 bases and J 1 base; bases outside gene matches: 2. Per the germline V gene, CDR1 is MNHEY and CDR2 is SVGAGI. CDR3 length: 16 amino acids. CDR3 protein: CASSYSSGKSYNEQFF. The CDR3 nucleotides are TGTGCCAGCAGTTACTCTAGCGGGAAGTCCTACAATGAGCAGTTCTTC.

At least ten counts were recorded for this clonotype. The rearrangement uses TRBV29-1 and TRBJ2-1; TRBD2 matches at 10 bases. Germline CDR1 reads SQVTM; CDR2 reads ANQGSEA. The length of the CDR3 is 14 residues. Unmatched junction bases numbered 12, after V lost 7 bases and J lost 9 bases. The CDR3 DNA sequence: TGCAGCGGTGAGCGGGAGGGCGGTTGGGGTGAGCAGTTCTTC. Residues: CSGEREGGWGEQFF.

The rearrangement links TRBV9 to TRBJ1-6; D is ambiguous. In germline, CDR1 is SGDLS, CDR2 YYNGEE. V was clipped by 7 bases and J by 8 bases, with 4 bases between them. The CDR3 contains 10 residues. Written as DNA, the CDR3 is TGTGCCAGCGGGGATTCACCCCTCCACTTT. It is translated as CASGDSPLHF. The variable domain in full, with the rest retrieved from reference TRBV9 and TRBJ1-6, is DSGVTQTPKHLITATGQRVTLRCSPRSGDLSVYWYQQSLDQGLQFLIQYYNGEERAKGNILERFSAQQFPDLHSELNLSSLELGDSALYFCASGDSPLHFGNGTRLTVT.

This clonotype was seen more than once but under ten times. V usage is TRBV30 and J usage is TRBJ2-7, with 12 bases aligning to TRBD2. This CDR3 spans 14 amino acids. CDR1 and CDR2 (germline): GTSNPN, SVGIG (reference sequence). The trim removed 7 bases at V and 4 bases at J, leaving 8 bases unmatched. As DNA, the CDR3 is TGTGCCTACGCTAGCGGGAGGGCCGGGTACGAGCAGTACTTC. It specifies CAYASGRAGYEQYF.

V is TRBV19 and J is TRBJ2-3, with TRBD2 identical over 14 bases. The CDR3 is made up of 16 amino acids. The V segment lost 4 bases and the J segment 5 bases; nucleotides outside the gene matches: 5. Germline CDR1 and CDR2: LNHDA and SQIVND (reference sequence). The CDR3 reads CASSKTSGRAEDTQYF. The CDR3 nucleotides read TGTGCCAGTAGTAAGACTAGCGGGAGGGCAGAAGATACGCAGTATTTT.

The V gene is TRBV7-2, the J gene TRBJ2-3; D remains unclear. V lost 0 bases and J 9 bases, leaving 10 bases between the germline ends. The CDR3 extends over 13 amino acids. Per germline, CDR1 SGHTA and CDR2 FQGNSA. The CDR3 protein is CASSLATESTQYF. In DNA, the CDR3 is TGTGCCAGCAGCTTAGCGACGGAGAGCACGCAGTATTTT.

This clonotype was counted only a few times. The V call is TRBV2, the J call TRBJ2-3; 7 bases line up with TRBD2. CDR3 length equals 14 residues. Per germline, CDR1 SNHLY and CDR2 FYNNEI. Trimming removed 4 bases from V and 5 bases from J; junction bases left unmatched: 6. The CDR3 bases are TGTGCCAGCAGTGTCACTGCGGGGGTAGATACGCAGTATTTT. Protein sequence: CASSVTAGVDTQYF.

V and J are TRBV28 and TRBJ2-3; 8 bases are shared with TRBD1. V was pared by 3 bases and J by 4 bases, with 6 bases of the junction left unmatched. This CDR3 spans 15 amino acids. The germline V gene has CDR1 MDHEN and CDR2 SYDVKM. CDR3 DNA sequence: TGTGCCAGCAGTTTCAGGGGGCGCTTAGCAGATACGCAGTATTTT. The encoded protein is CASSFRGRLADTQYF.

This clonotype was picked up many times. This chain uses TRBV7-2 with TRBJ2-4; D is possibly TRBD1 (6 bases). Germline CDR1 and CDR2: SGHTA and FQGNSA. Trimming removed 2 bases from V and 15 bases from J, with 17 bases in between. This CDR3 region has 13 residues. CDR3 sequence: CASSLMDSRNPYF. Here the CDR3 DNA reads TGTGCCAGCAGCTTAATGGACAGTCGAAACCCGTACTTC.